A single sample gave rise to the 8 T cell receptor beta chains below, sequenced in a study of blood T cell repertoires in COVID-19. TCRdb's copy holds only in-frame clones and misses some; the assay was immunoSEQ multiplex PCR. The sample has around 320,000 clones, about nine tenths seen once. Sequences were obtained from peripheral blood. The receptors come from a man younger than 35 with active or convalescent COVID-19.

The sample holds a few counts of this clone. This chain's CDR3 is CASSLRGGQGLNTEAFF. In nucleotides, the CDR3 is TGTGCCAGCAGCTTACGGGGGGGACAGGGGCTGAACACTGAAGCTTTCTTT. The J gene is TRBJ1-1, the V gene TRBV13; 10 bases are a match to TRBD1. The germline CDR1 and CDR2 sequences are PRHDT and FYEKMQ (reference sequence). V shed 2 bases, J shed 0 bases, and the junction held 6 bases outside the gene matches. This CDR3 comprises 17 residues.

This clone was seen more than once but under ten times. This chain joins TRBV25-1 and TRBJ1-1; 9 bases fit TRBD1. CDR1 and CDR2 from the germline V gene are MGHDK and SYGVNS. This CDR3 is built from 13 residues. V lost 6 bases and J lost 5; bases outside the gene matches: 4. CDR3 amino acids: CASRQGAVTEAFF. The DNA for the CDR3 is TGTGCCAGCAGACAGGGGGCAGTTACTGAAGCTTTCTTT.

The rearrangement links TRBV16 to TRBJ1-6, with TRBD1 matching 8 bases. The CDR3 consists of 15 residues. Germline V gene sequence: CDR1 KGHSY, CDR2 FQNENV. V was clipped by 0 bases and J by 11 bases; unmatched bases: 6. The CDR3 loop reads CASSQSGQGRTPLHF. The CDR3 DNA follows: TGTGCCAGCAGCCAATCCGGACAGGGTCGGACACCCCTCCACTTT.

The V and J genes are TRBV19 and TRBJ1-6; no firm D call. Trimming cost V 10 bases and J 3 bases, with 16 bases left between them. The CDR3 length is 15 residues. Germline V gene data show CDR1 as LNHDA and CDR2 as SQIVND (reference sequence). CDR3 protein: CATSGRALYNSPLHF. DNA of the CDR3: TGTGCCACGTCGGGAAGGGCTCTCTATAATTCACCCCTCCACTTT. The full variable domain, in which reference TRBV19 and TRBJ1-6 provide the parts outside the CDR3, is DGGITQSPKYLFRKEGQNVTLSCEQNLNHDAMYWYRQDPGQGLRLIYYSQIVNDFQKGDIAEGYSVSREKKESFPLTVTSAQKNPTAFYLCATSGRALYNSPLHFGNGTRLTVT.

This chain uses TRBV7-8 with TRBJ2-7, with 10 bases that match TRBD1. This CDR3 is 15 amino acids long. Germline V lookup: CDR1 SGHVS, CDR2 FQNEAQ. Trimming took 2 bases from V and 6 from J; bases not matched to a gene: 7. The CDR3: CASSLIRTGGREQYF. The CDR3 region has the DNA TGTGCCAGCAGCTTAATTCGGACAGGGGGGCGCGAGCAGTACTTC.

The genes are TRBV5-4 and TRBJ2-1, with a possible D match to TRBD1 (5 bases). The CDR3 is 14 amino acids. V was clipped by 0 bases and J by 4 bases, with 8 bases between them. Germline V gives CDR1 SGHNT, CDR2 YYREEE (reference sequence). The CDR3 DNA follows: TGTGCCAGCAGCTTGGACAGGACATACAATGAGCAGTTCTTC. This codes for CASSLDRTYNEQFF.

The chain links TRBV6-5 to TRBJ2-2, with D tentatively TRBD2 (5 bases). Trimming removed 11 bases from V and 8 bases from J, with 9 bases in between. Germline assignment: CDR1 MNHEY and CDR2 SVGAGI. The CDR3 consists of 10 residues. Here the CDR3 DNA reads TGTGCCGGCGGGTGGGGGGAGCTGTTTTTT. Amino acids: CAGGWGELFF.

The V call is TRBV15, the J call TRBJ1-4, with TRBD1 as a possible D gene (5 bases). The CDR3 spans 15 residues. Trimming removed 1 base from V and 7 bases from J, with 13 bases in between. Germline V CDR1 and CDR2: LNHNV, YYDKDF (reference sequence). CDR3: CATSRVPDGGEKLFF. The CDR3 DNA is TGTGCCACCAGCAGAGTCCCGGACGGGGGTGAAAAACTGTTTTTT.